One sample yielded the 26 T cell receptor beta chains listed below, sequenced in a study of OX40 agonist ivuxolimab in advanced cancers. Sequenced by immunoSEQ multiplex PCR; TCRdb stores in-frame clones only, minus some. The table records 20,000 to 25,000 clones, more than 65% of them present only once. The sample here was CD4+ or CD8+ T cells sorted from blood, taken in a trial of the OX40 agonist ivuxolimab. Every receptor here comes from an adult with an advanced solid tumor such as melanoma, head and neck, liver or kidney cancer.

The chain links TRBV5-1 to TRBJ1-4, with unresolved D. Germline V lookup: CDR1 SGHRS, CDR2 YFSETQ. The V gene lost 4 bases and the J gene lost 6 bases, with 16 bases spanning the gap. CDR3 size: 15 residues. CDR3 DNA: TGCGCCAGCAGCCTCCTCGGTCTTAATGATGAAAAACTGTTTTTT. Its translation is CASSLLGLNDEKLFF.

In nucleotides, the CDR3 is TGTGCCAGTAGATGGACAGGGGGTAGTAACGAGCAGTACTTC. Encoded protein: CASRWTGGSNEQYF. The rearrangement links TRBV19 to TRBJ2-7, with 10 positions matching TRBD1. This CDR3 is 14 amino acids long. Germline CDR1 is LNHDA and CDR2 is SQIVND (reference sequence). V trimming: 6 bases; J trimming: 5 bases; junction bases outside the gene matches: 7.

This chain uses TRBV5-1 with TRBJ2-5; 7 bases fit TRBD1. CDR1 and CDR2 (germline): SGHRS, YFSETQ. V was pared by 3 bases and J by 2 bases, with 7 bases of the junction left unmatched. The CDR3 is made up of 15 amino acids. CDR3 in DNA: TGCGCCAGCAGCTCGGTCCAGGGGGAACAAGAGACCCAGTACTTC. Its translation: CASSSVQGEQETQYF.

This clone was picked up a small number of times. The V and J genes are TRBV4-3 and TRBJ1-3; D gene ambiguous. Trimming stripped 4 bases from V and 2 bases from J, with 12 bases between. The CDR3 extends over 15 amino acids. The germline gives CDR1 LGHNA, CDR2 YSLEER. Here the CDR3 reads CASSLGRTAGNTIYF. The CDR3 coding sequence is TGCGCCAGCAGCCTCGGAAGGACGGCTGGAAACACCATATATTTT.

The rearrangement joins TRBV11-3 to TRBJ1-1, with no clear D. The germline V and J ends were trimmed by 2 bases and 5 bases, with 9 bases remaining between them. The CDR3 extends over 13 amino acids. Per the germline V gene, CDR1 is SGHNT and CDR2 is YENEEA. CDR3 amino acids: CASSLRGDTEAFF. CDR3 DNA sequence: TGTGCCAGCAGCTTAAGAGGAGATACTGAAGCTTTCTTT.

This clone was detected only a few times. The chain uses TRBV10-3 and TRBJ1-2, with 7 positions matching TRBD1. Germline-derived CDR1 and CDR2 are ENHRY and SYGVKD. V was clipped by 2 bases and J by 3 bases; unmatched bases: 3. The CDR3 is 14 amino acids. CDR3 sequence (DNA): TGTGCCATCAGTGAGGAACAGGGGTACTATGGCTACACCTTC. Translating gives CAISEEQGYYGYTF.

Points on this clone: At the DNA level, this CDR3 is encoded by other sequences in the same sample as well. The genes are TRBV10-3 and TRBJ1-1; D not certain. Germline loops: CDR1 ENHRY, CDR2 SYGVKD. V was pared by 0 bases and J by 1 base, with 6 bases between. The CDR3 has 14 residues. The CDR3 DNA sequence: TGTGCCATCAGTGAGTCGACCCAGAACACTGAAGCTTTCTTT. Protein: CAISESTQNTEAFF.

V and J are TRBV9 and TRBJ2-7, with D perhaps being TRBD1 or TRBD2 (5 bases each). The ends were cut back, 0 bases at V and 1 base at J, with 11 bases in the middle. This CDR3 spans 15 amino acids. Germline V gene sequence: CDR1 SGDLS, CDR2 YYNGEE. This CDR3 reads CASSVGRDGSYEQYF. The CDR3 DNA reads as TGTGCCAGCAGCGTAGGCCGGGACGGGTCCTACGAGCAGTACTTC.

The rearrangement joins TRBV7-3 to TRBJ2-3; TRBD2 aligns across 7 bases. After removal of 1 base from V and 2 bases from J, the junction contained 6 bases not matched to a gene. The CDR3 is 16 amino acids. Germline CDR1 and CDR2: SGHTA and FQGTGA. The DNA for the CDR3 is TGTGCCAGCAGCTTAAAAATCGGGGGGAACACAGATACGCAGTATTTT. As protein: CASSLKIGGNTDTQYF.

V gene TRBV7-3 combines with J gene TRBJ2-1, with D maybe TRBD1 (6 bases). The length of the CDR3 is 13 residues. The germline V gene encodes CDR1 SGHTA and CDR2 FQGTGA. V was trimmed by 0 bases and J by 8 bases, leaving 8 bases between them. CDR3 nucleotide sequence: TGTGCCAGCAGCTTAACGGGGGCGGATGAGCAGTTCTTC. Translating it yields CASSLTGADEQFF.

The chain links TRBV6-1 to TRBJ2-7; 7 nucleotides match TRBD1. Germline assignment: CDR1 MNHNS and CDR2 SASEGT. The CDR3 extends over 14 amino acids. The junction had 6 bases not matched to a gene; V was cut back by 5 bases and J by 2 bases. The CDR3 loop is CASSQTGQTYEQYF. CDR3 DNA: TGTGCCAGCAGTCAGACAGGGCAGACCTACGAGCAGTACTTC.

The rearrangement joins TRBV7-6 to TRBJ1-6, with 9 bases lining up with TRBD1. Per germline, CDR1 SGHVS and CDR2 FNYEAQ. This CDR3 spans 14 amino acids. The V and J ends lost 5 bases and 6 bases, in that order; junction bases with no gene match: 2. CDR3 bases: TGTGCCAGCAGCCGACAGGGGGGTAATTCACCCCTCCACTTT. This codes for CASSRQGGNSPLHF.

The chain couples TRBV5-1 to TRBJ1-4; D is unresolved. The CDR3 contains 12 residues. The germline CDR1 and CDR2 sequences are SGHRS and YFSETQ. V shed 4 bases and J shed 8 bases, with 9 bases lying between them. The CDR3 is CASSPPGEKLFF. CDR3 bases: TGCGCCAGCAGCCCCCCTGGGGAAAAACTGTTTTTT.

The rearrangement links TRBV7-2 to TRBJ2-1, with 9 nucleotides matching TRBD2. Germline assignment: CDR1 SGHTA and CDR2 FQGNSA. V was clipped by 3 bases and J by 0 bases; unmatched bases: 9. This CDR3 has 18 amino acids. The CDR3 region is CASSLVGSGGSSYNEQFF. Written as DNA, the CDR3 is TGTGCCAGCAGCTTGGTCGGGAGCGGGGGGAGCTCCTACAATGAGCAGTTCTTC.

Worth noting for this clone: This same CDR3 is encoded by further DNA sequences in the sample. V gene TRBV6-6 combines with J gene TRBJ1-3; 7 positions match TRBD1. CDR3 length equals 14 residues. With V trimmed by 0 bases and J by 4 bases, 0 bases remained unmatched. Per the germline V gene, CDR1 is MNHNY and CDR2 is SVGAGI (reference sequence). The CDR3 DNA follows: TGTGCCAGCAGTTACTCGGGACAGGGAAACACCATATATTTT. Its protein is CASSYSGQGNTIYF.

V usage is TRBV5-4 and J usage is TRBJ2-2, with 14 nucleotides matching TRBD2. Germline CDR1 reads SGHNT; CDR2 reads YYREEE (reference sequence). The V segment lost 4 bases and the J segment 5 bases; nucleotides outside the gene matches: 10. The CDR3 totals 18 residues. The CDR3 reads CASSSPTSGGAWTGELFF. The CDR3 DNA follows: TGTGCCAGCAGCAGCCCGACTAGCGGGGGGGCATGGACCGGGGAGCTGTTTTTT.

V and J are TRBV2 and TRBJ1-1, with D tentatively TRBD1 (5 bases). The CDR3 consists of 13 residues. Trimming shortened V by 2 bases and J by 5 bases, and 9 bases separated the two germline ends. Germline CDR1 reads SNHLY; CDR2 reads FYNNEI. DNA of the CDR3: TGTGCCAGCAGTGAAATGGGACTTACTGAAGCTTTCTTT. Encoded protein: CASSEMGLTEAFF.

This rearrangement joins TRBV9 to TRBJ2-5; D unclear. The CDR3 covers 12 residues. Per germline, CDR1 SGDLS and CDR2 YYNGEE. V was shortened by 7 bases and J by 2 bases, with 9 bases between the two germline ends. CDR3 coding DNA: TGTGCCAGCTCCTTAGGGCAAGAGACCCAGTACTTC. Translated: CASSLGQETQYF.

The chain couples TRBV5-5 to TRBJ1-3, with a tentative D call TRBD1 (5 bases). Germline CDR1 reads SGHKS; CDR2 reads YYEKEE (reference sequence). The CDR3 has 14 amino acids. V lost 0 bases to trimming and J lost 2 bases, with 6 bases between them. CDR3 sequence (DNA): TGTGCCAGCAGCTTGGTAGGGGCTGGAAACACCATATATTTT. This gives the protein CASSLVGAGNTIYF.

The chain combines TRBV30 with TRBJ2-1, with 12 bases identical to TRBD2. Looked up from germline, CDR1 is GTSNPN and CDR2 is SVGIG (reference sequence). Trimming cost V 6 bases and J 0 bases; bases outside gene matches: 27. The CDR3 covers 23 residues. The CDR3 sequence is CACQKTGTVNSTSGGFSYNEQFF. CDR3 in DNA: TGTGCCTGTCAGAAGACCGGGACAGTAAATTCGACTAGCGGGGGTTTCTCCTACAATGAGCAGTTCTTC.

V gene TRBV4-2 combines with J gene TRBJ2-5, with 11 bases aligning to TRBD2. The CDR3 totals 16 residues. The V gene end was trimmed by 1 base and the J gene end by 5 bases; junction bases not matched to a gene: 6. CDR1 and CDR2 (germline): LGHNA, YNFKEQ. CDR3 in DNA: TGTGCCAGCAGCCAAGGCTTAGCGGGGGGGCCGGAGACCCAGTACTTC. It codes for CASSQGLAGGPETQYF.

This clone was detected a few times. The chain links TRBV18 to TRBJ2-7; D unresolved. This CDR3 has 13 amino acids. Germline CDR1 KGHSH, CDR2 LQKENI. The V end was cut by 6 bases, the J end by 3 bases, with 12 bases between. CDR3 DNA sequence: TGTGCCAGCTCGCAGTATCCTAGCTACGAGCAGTACTTC. Translating it yields CASSQYPSYEQYF.

The rearrangement joins TRBV18 to TRBJ1-2, with 8 bases aligning to TRBD1. Trimming removed 3 bases from V and 3 bases from J; junction bases left unmatched: 6. The CDR3 totals 15 residues. CDR1 is KGHSH and CDR2 is LQKENI in the germline V gene. CDR3 coding DNA: TGTGCCAGCTCACCGTTACAGGGGGTCGACTATGGCTACACCTTC. It translates to CASSPLQGVDYGYTF. The whole variable domain, remainder taken from reference TRBV18 and TRBJ1-2, is NAGVMQNPRHLVRRRGQEARLRCSPMKGHSHVYWYRQLPEEGLKFMVYLQKENIIDESGMPKERFSAEFPKEGPSILRIQQVVRGDSAAYFCASSPLQGVDYGYTFGSGTRLTVV.

This chain connects TRBV4-2 to TRBJ1-6; D is unclear. Looked up from germline, CDR1 is LGHNA and CDR2 is YNFKEQ. The CDR3 sequence is 16 residues long. Deletions cut 0 bases from V and 4 bases from J, with 10 bases between. CDR3 residues: CASSQDVKAYNSPLHF. In DNA, the CDR3 is TGTGCCAGCAGCCAAGATGTCAAGGCTTATAATTCACCCCTCCACTTT.

This clone was detected only a few times. The chain joins TRBV5-6 to TRBJ1-2; 10 bases match TRBD1. This CDR3 has 16 amino acids. Germline loops: CDR1 SGHDT, CDR2 YYEEEE. V dropped 4 bases and J dropped 0; count of bases not matched to a gene: 6. Here the CDR3 reads CASSPGTGDPNYGYTF. The CDR3 nucleotides read TGTGCCAGCAGCCCCGGGACAGGGGACCCTAACTATGGCTACACCTTC. The whole variable domain, filled in from reference TRBV5-6 and TRBJ1-2, reads DAGVTQSPTHLIKTRGQQVTLRCSPKSGHDTVSWYQQALGQGPQFIFQYYEEEERQRGNFPDRFSGHQFPNYSSELNVNALLLGDSALYLCASSPGTGDPNYGYTFGSGTRLTVV.

The gene calls are TRBV5-8 and TRBJ2-7; no reliable D call. The V end lost 2 bases, the J end lost 2 bases, and 2 bases lay between the germline ends. This CDR3 is built from 11 residues. In germline, CDR1 is SGHTS, CDR2 YDEGEE. The CDR3 coding sequence is TGTGCCAGCAGCTTTGCCTACGAGCAGTACTTC. It encodes CASSFAYEQYF.